This TCR beta chain was found in a study of blood T cell repertoires in COVID-19. Background on the study: Researchers got acute and convalescent COVID-19 samples from the United States, Italy and Spain.

The germline V gene encodes CDR1 SGHTA and CDR2 FQGNSA. Trimming stripped 4 bases from V and 7 bases from J, with 11 bases between. The CDR3 is 13 amino acids. Original processing notes: Amplification of reference gene primers was used by the study to estimate nucleated cell counts. Using immunoSEQ multiplex PCR, the repertoire was profiled, and TCRdb retains in-frame clones only, with some absent. V and J calls and clone size come straight from that table; D and trimming were deduced from the DNA. The table records around 70,000 clones, around nine tenths of them present only once. The chain uses TRBV7-2 and TRBJ2-4; D remains ambiguous. The sample consisted of peripheral blood. This TCR derives from a man aged 50-60 years with acute or convalescent COVID-19. CDR3 DNA sequence: TGTGCCAGCAGCTACTCCGCCGGGAACATTCAGTACTTC. Translation gives CASSYSAGNIQYF. Full variable domain (missing parts from reference TRBV7-2 and TRBJ2-4): GAGVSQSPSNKVTEKGKDVELRCDPISGHTALYWYRQSLGQGLEFLIYFQGNSAPDKSGLPSDRFSAERTGGSVSTLTIQRTQQEDSAVYLCASSYSAGNIQYFGAGTRLSVL.